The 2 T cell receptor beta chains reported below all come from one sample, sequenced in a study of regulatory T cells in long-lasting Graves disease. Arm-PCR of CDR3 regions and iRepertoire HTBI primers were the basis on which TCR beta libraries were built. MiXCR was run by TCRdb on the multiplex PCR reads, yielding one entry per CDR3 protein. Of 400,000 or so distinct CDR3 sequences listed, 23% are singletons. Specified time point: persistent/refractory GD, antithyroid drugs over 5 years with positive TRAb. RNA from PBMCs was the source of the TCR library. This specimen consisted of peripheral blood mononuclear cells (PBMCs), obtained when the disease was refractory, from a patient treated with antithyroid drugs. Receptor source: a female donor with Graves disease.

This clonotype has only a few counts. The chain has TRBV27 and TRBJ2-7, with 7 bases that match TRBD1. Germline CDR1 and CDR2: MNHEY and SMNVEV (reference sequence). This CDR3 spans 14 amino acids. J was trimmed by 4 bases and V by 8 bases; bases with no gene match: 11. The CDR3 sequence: CASAPQGWLYEQYF. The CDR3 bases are TGTGCCAGCGCTCCACAGGGGTGGCTATACGAGCAGTACTTC.

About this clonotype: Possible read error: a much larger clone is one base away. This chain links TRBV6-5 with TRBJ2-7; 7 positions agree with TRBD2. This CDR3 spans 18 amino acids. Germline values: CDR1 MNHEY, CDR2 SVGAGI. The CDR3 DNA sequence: TGTGCCAGCAGTTTTAAATTCGAACTAGCGCGACGAACCTACGAGCGGTACTTC. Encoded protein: CASSFKFELARRTYERYF.